These 14 T cell receptor beta chains originate from one sample sequenced in a study of T cells in Graves' hyperthyroidism and ophthalmopathy. TCR beta CDR3 regions were amplified from RNA transcripts. The HTBI set primed first-round TCR CDR3 RT-PCR. Via MiXCR, TCRdb re-called the multiplex PCR reads, giving one row per CDR3 protein. The sample yields around 260,000 distinct CDR3 sequences, approximately 26% seen once. Sequenced sample: blood. The source is a man in his forties with Graves' hyperthyroidism that later progressed to Graves' ophthalmopathy.

The table lists this clonotype with many counts. The rearrangement joins TRBV7-3 to TRBJ2-5; D is perhaps TRBD2 (6 bases). Germline V CDR1 and CDR2: SGHTA, FQGTGA. V was pared by 3 bases and J by 2 bases, with 16 bases between. This CDR3 is built from 16 residues. The CDR3 DNA reads as TGTGCCAGCAGCTTGGGTGTAGCGGCCAGTCAAGAGACCCAGTACTTC. This codes for CASSLGVAASQETQYF. Combining the CDR3 with reference TRBV7-3 and TRBJ2-5 gives the whole variable domain GAGVSQTPSNKVTEKGKYVELRCDPISGHTALYWYRQSLGQGPEFLIYFQGTGAADDSGLPNDRFFAVRPEGSVSTLKIQRTERGDSAVYLCASSLGVAASQETQYFGPGTRLLVL.

There are many counts of this clonotype. The chain recombines TRBV27 with TRBJ1-1; unclear D gene. CDR3 length: 13 amino acids. Germline loops: CDR1 MNHEY, CDR2 SMNVEV (reference sequence). Trimming removed 6 bases at V and 1 base at J, with 9 bases between. The CDR3 sequence is CASSWVGNTEAFF. As DNA, the CDR3 is TGTGCCAGCAGCTGGGTGGGGAACACTGAAGCTTTCTTT.

This clonotype occurred many times. V and J are TRBV5-1 and TRBJ2-2; 10 nucleotides line up with TRBD1. CDR3 length: 16 residues. The germline CDR1 and CDR2 sequences are SGHRS and YFSETQ. Trimming took 0 bases from V and 3 from J; bases not matched to a gene: 2. In DNA form, the CDR3 reads TGCGCCAGCAGCTTGGCCGGGACAGGGGACACCGGGGAGCTGTTTTTT. Its translation: CASSLAGTGDTGELFF.

This clonotype was observed many times. J is TRBJ1-1 and V is TRBV30; D possibly corresponds to TRBD1 (6 bases). The ends were cut back, 0 bases at V and 4 bases at J, with 12 bases in the middle. The CDR3 has 14 amino acids. Germline values: CDR1 GTSNPN, CDR2 SVGIG (reference sequence). CDR3 sequence reads: CAWSVRRGGTEAFF. CDR3 coding DNA: TGTGCCTGGAGTGTACGAAGGGGGGGCACTGAAGCTTTCTTT.

The chain recombines TRBV11-2 with TRBJ2-2; D possibly uses TRBD1 or TRBD2 (6 bases each). This CDR3 is 15 amino acids long. Germline V lookup: CDR1 SGHAT, CDR2 FQNNGV. Trimming pared 5 bases from V and 0 bases from J, leaving 10 bases between. The CDR3 is CASSAGTTNTGELFF. In DNA, the CDR3 is TGTGCCAGCAGCGCGGGGACAACGAACACCGGGGAGCTGTTTTTT.

Ten or more counts support this clonotype. This chain uses TRBV6-5 with TRBJ2-5; the D is unclear. Trimming removed 6 bases from V and 5 bases from J, with 16 bases in between. CDR1 and CDR2 from the germline V gene are MNHEY and SVGAGI. The CDR3 is made up of 14 amino acids. CDR3 sequence: CASSQISGWETQYF. The CDR3, as DNA: TGTGCCAGCAGCCAAATTTCGGGCTGGGAGACCCAGTACTTC.

This clonotype was detected ten times or more. This chain joins TRBV11-2 and TRBJ2-7; the D gene is possibly TRBD2 (6 bases). The CDR3 is 17 residues long. The V end lost 4 bases, the J end lost 2 bases, and 21 bases lay between the germline ends. CDR1 and CDR2 from the germline V gene are SGHAT and FQNNGV. CDR3 loop: CASSSPLTRGVTYEQYF. CDR3 nucleotides: TGTGCCAGCAGCTCCCCGTTGACTCGCGGGGTTACCTACGAGCAGTACTTC.

This clonotype was picked up many times. The chain joins TRBV7-3 to TRBJ1-1; TRBD1 agrees at 7 bases. Germline V gives CDR1 SGHTA, CDR2 FQGTGA. The CDR3 contains 19 residues. V lost 5 bases and J lost 0; bases outside the gene matches: 18. In DNA, the CDR3 is TGTGCCAGCAGCCACAGGGCCTATCCGGGACAGTACATGAACACTGAAGCTTTCTTT. Its translation: CASSHRAYPGQYMNTEAFF.

The V call is TRBV10-3, the J call TRBJ2-7; TRBD1 is a possible D gene (6 bases). The CDR3 loop spans 14 amino acids. Looked up from germline, CDR1 is ENHRY and CDR2 is SYGVKD. Trimming took off 3 bases at V and 5 bases at J, with 14 bases between the two ends. This CDR3 is CAISERVSGDEQYF. The CDR3 bases are TGTGCCATCAGTGAACGGGTGTCAGGGGACGAGCAGTACTTC.

The table lists this clonotype with many counts. J is TRBJ1-2 and V is TRBV4-2; 9 bases align to TRBD1. CDR1 and CDR2 (germline): LGHNA, YNFKEQ. The CDR3 has 14 residues. V shed 2 bases, J shed 7 bases, and the junction held 5 bases outside the gene matches. The CDR3 protein is CASSQRDREGGYTF. The CDR3 DNA is TGTGCCAGCAGCCAACGGGACAGGGAGGGTGGCTACACCTTC.

The V and J genes are TRBV7-8 and TRBJ2-5, with no clear D. V was clipped by 5 bases and J by 5 bases, with 9 bases between them. CDR1 and CDR2 from the germline V gene are SGHVS and FQNEAQ. This CDR3 comprises 12 residues. In nucleotides, the CDR3 is TGTGCCAGCAGCCGCCCTAGGGAGACCCAGTACTTC. Its protein is CASSRPRETQYF.

The V gene is TRBV18, the J gene TRBJ1-3, with a weak D call TRBD1 (5 bases). The germline gives CDR1 KGHSH, CDR2 LQKENI. The CDR3 sequence is 17 residues long. Between the trimmed V and J ends, which lost 6 bases and 0 bases, there was a span of 18 bases. This CDR3 is CASSPSGGAVSGNTIYF. The CDR3 nucleotides read TGTGCCAGCTCCCCTTCGGGAGGGGCAGTCTCTGGAAACACCATATATTTT.

This clonotype was recorded at least ten times. The chain couples TRBV7-9 to TRBJ2-7; D is possibly TRBD2 (5 bases). Trimming pared 0 bases from V and 5 bases from J, leaving 8 bases between. The CDR3 totals 13 residues. The germline V gene has CDR1 SEHNR and CDR2 FQNEAQ (reference sequence). The CDR3 DNA is TGTGCCAGCAGCTTAGCGCTCGGGGACGAGCAGTACTTC. It codes for CASSLALGDEQYF.

This clonotype was found many times. The chain is built from TRBV28 and TRBJ1-5; possibly TRBD1 for D (5 bases). Germline V gene sequence: CDR1 MDHEN, CDR2 SYDVKM. The CDR3 has 13 amino acids. V shed 7 bases and J shed 6 bases, with 13 bases lying between them. CDR3 in DNA: TGTGCCAGCAAGGTAGGGGTCGCTCAGCCCCAGCATTTT. Translating it yields CASKVGVAQPQHF.